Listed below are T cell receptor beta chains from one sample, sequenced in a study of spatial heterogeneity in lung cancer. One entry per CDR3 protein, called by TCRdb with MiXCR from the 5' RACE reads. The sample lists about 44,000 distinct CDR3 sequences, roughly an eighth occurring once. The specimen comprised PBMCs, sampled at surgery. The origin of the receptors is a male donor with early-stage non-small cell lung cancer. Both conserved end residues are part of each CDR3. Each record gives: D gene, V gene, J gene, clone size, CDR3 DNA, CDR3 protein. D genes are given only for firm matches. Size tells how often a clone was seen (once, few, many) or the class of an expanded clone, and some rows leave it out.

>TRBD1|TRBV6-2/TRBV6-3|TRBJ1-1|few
TGTGCCAGCAGTGCCAAACAGGGGTATAACACTGAAGCTTTCTTT
CASSAKQGYNTEAFF
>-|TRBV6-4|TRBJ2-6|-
TGTGCCAGCAGTGACTCGATTAACTGTTTGTCTGGGGCCAACGTCCTGACTTTC
CASSDSINCLSGANVLTF
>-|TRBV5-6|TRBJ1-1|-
TGTGCCAGCAGCTTGGCCTGGGGGACTGAAGCTTTCTTT
CASSLAWGTEAFF
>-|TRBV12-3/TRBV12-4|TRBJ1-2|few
TGTGCCATTAAAGGCCGGGGGGCGCAGATCCCTTTGGGCGGCTACACCTTC
CAIKGRGAQIPLGGYTF
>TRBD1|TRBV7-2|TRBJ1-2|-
TGTGCCAGCAGCCCAGGGACAGGGAGGAACTATGGCTACACCTTC
CASSPGTGRNYGYTF
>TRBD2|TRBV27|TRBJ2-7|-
TGTGCCAGCACCCCGGGGACTAGCGGGAGCCGAAACACCTACGAGCAGTACTTC
CASTPGTSGSRNTYEQYF
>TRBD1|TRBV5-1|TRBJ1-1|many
TGCGCCAGCAGCTCCGGCAGGGGGATGGTAACGAACACTGAAGCTTTCTTT
CASSSGRGMVTNTEAFF
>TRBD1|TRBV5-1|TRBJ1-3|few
TGCGCCAGCAGCTTCGGGACAGGCGGGAACACCATATATTTT
CASSFGTGGNTIYF
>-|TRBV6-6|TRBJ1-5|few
TGTGCCAGCAGTTCCCAGGGAGGGGGTCAGCCCCAGCATTTT
CASSSQGGGQPQHF
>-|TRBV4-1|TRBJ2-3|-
TGCGCCAGCAGCCAATCCCCCCGGGCGTTCACAGATACGCAGTATTTT
CASSQSPRAFTDTQYF
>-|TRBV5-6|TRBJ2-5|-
TGTGCCAGCAGCTTGATTGGGGACCAGACCCAGTACTTC
CASSLIGDQTQYF
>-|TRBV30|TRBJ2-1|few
TGTGCCTGGAGTGCCGGGGGTTACAGCTCCTACAATGAGCAGTTCTTC
CAWSAGGYSSYNEQFF
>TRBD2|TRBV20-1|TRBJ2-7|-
TGCAGTGCTAGTTACGGACTAGAAATCCACGAGCAGTACTTC
CSASYGLEIHEQYF
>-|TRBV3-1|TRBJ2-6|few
TGTGCCAGCAGCCAAACTGGCTCTGGGGCCAACGTCCTGACTTTC
CASSQTGSGANVLTF
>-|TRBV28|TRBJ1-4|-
TGTGCCAGCAGCCAAGACGTGGGCGGCAGTGGCCAAAAACTGTTTTTT
CASSQDVGGSGQKLFF
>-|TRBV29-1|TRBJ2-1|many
TGCAGCCTGGGCTTCTACAATGAGCAGTTCTTC
CSLGFYNEQFF
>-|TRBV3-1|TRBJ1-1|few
TGTGCCAGCAGCCAAGGAAGCCATTCGTTGAACACTGAAGCTTTCTTT
CASSQGSHSLNTEAFF
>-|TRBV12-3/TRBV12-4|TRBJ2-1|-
TGTGCCAGCAGTTCCGGGACATACAATGAGCAGTTCTTC
CASSSGTYNEQFF
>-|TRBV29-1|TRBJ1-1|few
TGCAGCGTTGGGGTAGGGACTGAAGCTTTCTTT
CSVGVGTEAFF
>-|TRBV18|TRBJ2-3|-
TGTGCCAGCTCACCAAGGACTGGTTCGACAGATACGCAGTATTTT
CASSPRTGSTDTQYF
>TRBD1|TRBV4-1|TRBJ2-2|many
TGCGCCAGCAGCCAGAACCTTTACAGGGGGGCCGGGGAGCTGTTTTTT
CASSQNLYRGAGELFF
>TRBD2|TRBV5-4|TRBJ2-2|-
TGTGCCAGCAGCTCGCGGGGAGGGGTCCTGGGCACCGGGGAGCTGTTTTTT
CASSSRGGVLGTGELFF
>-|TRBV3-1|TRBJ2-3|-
TGTGCCAGCAGCCAAAGGGGAGGCTACAGGCAAACAGATACGCAGTATTTT
CASSQRGGYRQTDTQYF
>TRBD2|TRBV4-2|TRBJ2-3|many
TGTGCCAGCAGCCAAGAGGGGATAGCGGGGACCTCGGATACGCAGTATTTT
CASSQEGIAGTSDTQYF
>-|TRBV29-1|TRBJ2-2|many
TGCAGCGTTGACCCCTTGGACACCGGGGAGCTGTTTTTT
CSVDPLDTGELFF
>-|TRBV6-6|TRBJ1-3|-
TGTGCCAGCAGTTACTCGATTGGAAACACCATATATTTT
CASSYSIGNTIYF
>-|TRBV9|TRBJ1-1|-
TGTGCCAGCAGCGTAGACGGGGCCGCAGTGAACACTGAAGCTTTCTTT
CASSVDGAAVNTEAFF
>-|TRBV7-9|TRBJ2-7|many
TGTGCCAGCAGCGTACTGGTGAGGGACGAGCAGTACTTC
CASSVLVRDEQYF